The entry below gives a single T cell receptor (beta chain) sequence along with its context. This sample was included in a study of tumor-infiltrating lymphocytes in primary liver carcinoma. At the level of the study: Ages ranged from 30 to 69, with HCC or mixed HCC-cholangiocarcinoma. Productive TCRbeta reads per sample were roughly 3.5 to 7.13 million, not differing by tissue.

From unsorted bulk tissue weighing roughly 17-31 mg, DNA and RNA were co-extracted. Trimming removed 6 bases from V and 12 bases from J, with 24 bases in between. The CDR3 sequence is 15 residues long. Constant-region priming of roughly 500 ng total RNA yielded TCR beta cDNA. Investigators got TCR beta libraries out of three nested multiplex PCR rounds, done with slightly modified ARM-PCR. TRBV1-TRBV30 forward and Cbeta reverse primers drove the first two roughly 10-cycle rounds. TCRdb passed the multiplex PCR reads through MiXCR, listing each CDR3 protein once. The sample contains approximately 45,000 distinct CDR3 sequences, roughly 73% of which appear only once.

Material for sequencing was tumor-adjacent normal liver tissue. This receptor was obtained from a woman in her 30s with primary liver carcinoma and hepatitis B virus infection. The chain combines TRBV12-3 or TRBV12-4 with TRBJ2-1; D might be TRBD2 (6 bases). This chain's CDR3 is CASSLFGISGVGQFF. The CDR3 nucleotides read TGTGCCAGCAGCCTGTTCGGGATTAGCGGAGTTGGGCAGTTCTTC.